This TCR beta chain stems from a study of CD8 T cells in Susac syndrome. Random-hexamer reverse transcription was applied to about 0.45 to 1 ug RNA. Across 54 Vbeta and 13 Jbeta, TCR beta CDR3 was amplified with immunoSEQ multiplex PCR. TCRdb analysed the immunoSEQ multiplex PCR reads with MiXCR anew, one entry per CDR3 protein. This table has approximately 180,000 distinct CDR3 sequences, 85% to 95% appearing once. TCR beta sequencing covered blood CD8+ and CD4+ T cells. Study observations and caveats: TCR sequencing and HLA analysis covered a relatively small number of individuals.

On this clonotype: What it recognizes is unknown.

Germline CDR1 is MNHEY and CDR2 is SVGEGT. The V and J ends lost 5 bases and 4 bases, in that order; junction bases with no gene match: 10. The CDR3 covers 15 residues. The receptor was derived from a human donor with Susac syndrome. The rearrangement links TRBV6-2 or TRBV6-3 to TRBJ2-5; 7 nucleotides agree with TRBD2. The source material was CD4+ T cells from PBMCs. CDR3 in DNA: TGTGCCAGCAGTCGACGGCGGGGGATGTTAGAGACCCAGTACTTC. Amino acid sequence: CASSRRRGMLETQYF.